Listed here are 10 T cell receptor beta chains from one sample, sequenced in a study of tumor-infiltrating lymphocytes in primary liver carcinoma. Joint extraction of RNA and DNA used about 17-33 mg of bulk tissue that was unsorted. A primer in the constant region served to generate TCR beta cDNA from approximately 500 ng of total RNA. Slightly modified ARM-PCR served as the procedure for the TCR beta libraries. These libraries came from three rounds of nested multiplex PCR. Both of the initial two PCR rounds ran for about 9 cycles and employed TRBV1-TRBV30 forward primers alongside a C-beta reverse primer. TCRdb re-derived calls from the multiplex PCR reads in MiXCR, one entry per CDR3 protein. The data contain tens of thousands of distinct CDR3 sequences, roughly 74% of them seen just once; the ten biggest clones take up approximately 15%. The sample comprised liver tumor tissue from sampling region 4. Subset given: tumor region T4, right-lateral pole. Every receptor here comes from a man aged 40-49 years with primary liver carcinoma and hepatitis B virus infection.

A remark on this clonotype: The junction and the germline gene differ at one end; a read error may be behind it. The chain combines TRBV30 with TRBJ2-1, with 10 bases that match TRBD2. Germline assignment: CDR1 GTSNPN and CDR2 SVGIG (reference sequence). The CDR3 runs 16 residues. The chain's CDR3 is CAWSVWKLAGMNDQFF. DNA for the CDR3: TGTGCCTGGAGTGTATGGAAACTAGCGGGAATGAATGACCAGTTCTTC.

Details on this clonotype: One end of the junction fails to match germline, which may point to a read error. The V gene is TRBV7-9, the J gene TRBJ2-1; no clear D gene. CDR3 length equals 14 residues. The germline V gene encodes CDR1 SEHNR and CDR2 FQNEAQ (reference sequence). The CDR3 sequence is CASNLEGSRSEQFF. The CDR3 DNA reads as TGTGCCAGCAATTTAGAAGGTAGTCGGTCTGAGCAATTCTTC.

V and J are TRBV29-1 and TRBJ2-2, with D perhaps TRBD1 or TRBD2 (5 bases each). CDR3 length equals 14 residues. The germline V and J ends were trimmed by 6 bases and 13 bases, with 24 bases remaining between them. Per germline, CDR1 SQVTM and CDR2 ANQGSEA. CDR3 sequence: CSVLSPGPTGGLFF. CDR3 nucleotides: TGCAGCGTCCTCAGTCCGGGACCCACCGGTGGGCTGTTTTTT.

As for this clonotype: A junction boundary mismatches the germline segment, possibly from a read error. V gene TRBV14 combines with J gene TRBJ1-1; the match to TRBD1 covers 7 bases. The CDR3 loop spans 14 amino acids. CDR1 and CDR2 from the germline V gene are SGHDN and FVKESK. The CDR3 loop reads CTSGPTGVNTEVFF. CDR3 DNA: TGTACCAGCGGGCCCACAGGGGTGAACACTGAAGTTTTCTTT.

The chain couples TRBV6-5 to TRBJ2-3, with D hard to call. Germline CDR1 MNHEY, CDR2 SVGAGI. The CDR3 consists of 13 residues. Trimming took 10 bases from V and 2 from J, leaving 13 bases between them. The CDR3 loop is CAKSLQNTDTQYF. CDR3 in DNA: TGTGCCAAGAGTCTCCAGAACACAGATACGCAGTATTTT.

On this clonotype: One junction end does not reproduce the germline sequence, and a read error may be involved. The chain links TRBV29-1 to TRBJ2-7; D is ambiguous. This CDR3 spans 12 amino acids. The germline CDR1 and CDR2 sequences are SQVTM and ANQGSEA. CDR3 amino acids: CSAGWGNHKHCF. The CDR3 DNA is TGCAGCGCGGGTTGGGGTAATCACAAGCATTGCTTC.

On this clonotype: Being one base from a much bigger clone, this may be a read error. This chain joins TRBV12-3 or TRBV12-4 and TRBJ2-1; the D gene is possibly TRBD1 (5 bases). The CDR3 is made up of 13 amino acids. CDR3 DNA sequence: TGTACCAGCACTCTCAGACAGAACAATGAGCAGTTCTTC. Protein product: CTSTLRQNNEQFF.

This clonotype has only one observation. Here the CDR3 omits its conserved ending phenylalanine or tryptophan, so a read error is the likely source. The CDR3 spells CASNSPSGGRAFSEQFL. Here the CDR3 DNA reads TGTGCCAGCAACTCCCCTTCTGGCGGGAGGGCCTTTAGTGAGCAGTTCCTC. This sequence joins TRBV11-1 and TRBJ2-1; 9 bases line up with TRBD2. The CDR3 is 17 residues long. V gave up 7 bases and J gave up 9 bases; unmatched junction bases: 19. CDR1 and CDR2 from the germline V gene are SGHAT and FQDESV (reference sequence).

This clonotype appeared a few times. This chain joins TRBV7-2 and TRBJ2-5; TRBD2 aligns across 9 bases. Germline CDR1 and CDR2: SGHTA and FQGNSA. V gave up 0 bases and J gave up 5 bases; unmatched junction bases: 7. The CDR3 is made up of 16 amino acids. The CDR3 region has the DNA TGTGCCAGCAGCTTAGCAGTTAGCGGGAGCGGTGAGACCCAGTACTTC. Amino acid sequence: CASSLAVSGSGETQYF.

The table lists this clonotype with a few counts. V usage is TRBV7-2 and J usage is TRBJ1-1; D uncertain. This CDR3 has 12 residues. Germline V lookup: CDR1 SGHTA, CDR2 FQGNSA. V was trimmed by 8 bases and J by 1 base, leaving 8 bases between them. The CDR3 DNA reads TGTGCCAGCTTTCAAGGGAACACTGAAGCTTTCTTT. Translating it yields CASFQGNTEAFF.